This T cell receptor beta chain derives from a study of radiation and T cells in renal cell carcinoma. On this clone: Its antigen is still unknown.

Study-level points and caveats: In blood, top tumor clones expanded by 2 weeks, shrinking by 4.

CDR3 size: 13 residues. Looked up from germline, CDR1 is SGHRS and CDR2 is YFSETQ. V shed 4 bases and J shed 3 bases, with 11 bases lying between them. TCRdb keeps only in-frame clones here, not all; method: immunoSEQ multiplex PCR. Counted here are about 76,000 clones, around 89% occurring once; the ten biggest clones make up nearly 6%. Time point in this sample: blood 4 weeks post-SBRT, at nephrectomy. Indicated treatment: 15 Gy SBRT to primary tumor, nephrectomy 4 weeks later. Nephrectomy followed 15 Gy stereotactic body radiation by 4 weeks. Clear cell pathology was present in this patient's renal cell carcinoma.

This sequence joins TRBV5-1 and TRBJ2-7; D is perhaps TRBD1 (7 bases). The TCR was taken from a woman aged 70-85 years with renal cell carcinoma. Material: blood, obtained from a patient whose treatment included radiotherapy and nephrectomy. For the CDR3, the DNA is TGCGCCAGCAGCACCCAGGGGGGCTACGAGCAGTACTTC. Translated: CASSTQGGYEQYF.